This T cell receptor beta chain was found in a study of T-cell reconstitution after alpha-beta-depleted transplantation in children. Overall study results and limits: About two months after transplant, alpha-beta T cells reportedly came from several hundred expanded graft clones. There were some patients whose high TCRbeta diversity at day 60 came from surviving recipient T cells and thymic progenitors. After one year, T-cell counts and TCRbeta diversity mostly came from new T cells.

This clonotype was seen more than once but under ten times. No antigen is known for it. Molecular barcoding with unique molecular identifiers was used for the TCRbeta library. TCRdb reprocessed the PCR reads with MiXCR, giving one entry per CDR3 protein. Of some 350,000 distinct CDR3 sequences listed, 15% to 20% are singletons. The CDR3 runs 13 residues. Germline CDR1 reads MGHRA; CDR2 reads YSYEKL. The V gene lost 1 base and the J gene lost 14 bases, with 16 bases spanning the gap. The receptor's source is a male patient aged 2 to 9 who had a stem cell transplant for acute lymphoblastic leukemia, so the T cells may come from the graft donor. This chain connects TRBV4-1 to TRBJ2-3, with D perhaps given as TRBD1 or TRBD2 (5 bases each). The sample consisted of PBMCs, mostly from graft donor cells, taken 360 days after TCRalphabeta/CD19-depleted stem cell transplant. The CDR3 nucleotides are TGCGCCAGCAGCCAAGTTCTTTCGGAGAGGGGGTATTTT. Protein sequence: CASSQVLSERGYF.